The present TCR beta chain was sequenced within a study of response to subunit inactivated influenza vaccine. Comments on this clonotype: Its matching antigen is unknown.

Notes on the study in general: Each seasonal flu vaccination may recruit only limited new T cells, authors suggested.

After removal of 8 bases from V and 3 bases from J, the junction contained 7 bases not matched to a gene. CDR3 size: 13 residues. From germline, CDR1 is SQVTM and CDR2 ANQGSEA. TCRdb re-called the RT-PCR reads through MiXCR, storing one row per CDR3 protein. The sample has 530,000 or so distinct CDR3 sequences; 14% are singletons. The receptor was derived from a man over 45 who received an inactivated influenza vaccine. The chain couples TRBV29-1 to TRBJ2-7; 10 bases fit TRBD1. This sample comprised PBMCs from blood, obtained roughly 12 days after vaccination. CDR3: CSIRTGGDYEQYF. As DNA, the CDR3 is TGCAGCATCAGGACAGGGGGTGACTACGAGCAGTACTTC.